This TCR beta chain comes out of a study of cytomegalovirus exposure and HLA in healthy donors. PCR primers comprised 60 Vbeta and 13 Jbeta primers. The protocol was immunoSEQ multiplex PCR, while the TCRdb copy is restricted to in-frame clones and leaves out a portion. Here the sample spans about 170,000 clones, approximately 71% being singletons. Study outcomes and limitations: Earlier analysis looked at TCR beta V segments, and most were productive about 90% or about 30% of the time.

In regard to this clone: Antigen: not known.

The CDR3 has 18 amino acids. J was trimmed by 5 bases and V by 4 bases; bases with no gene match: 17. The germline V gene has CDR1 MDHEN and CDR2 SYDVKM. Sequencing was performed on PBMCs. This rearrangement joins TRBV28 to TRBJ2-1; 7 bases agree with TRBD1. The sequence derives from a young woman in good health and CMV-seropositive. CDR3: CASSSKFTGVRPHNEQFF. CDR3 DNA: TGTGCCAGCAGTTCCAAATTTACAGGGGTGAGGCCCCACAATGAGCAGTTCTTC.